Below, 23 T cell receptor beta chains from the same sample are listed, as sequenced in a study of blood T cell repertoires in COVID-19. This table comes from immunoSEQ multiplex PCR, and its TCRdb copy is limited to in-frame clones, with some not included. The sample records around 150,000 clones, around 84% being singletons. Sequenced input: PBMCs or T cells enriched from blood (not recorded which). All receptors derive from a man between 50 and 59 years old who had recovered from COVID-19.

V gene TRBV25-1 combines with J gene TRBJ1-1, with 8 bases fitting TRBD1. CDR1 MGHDK and CDR2 SYGVNS come from the germline V gene. The ends lost 5 bases at V and 4 bases at J; junction bases unmatched: 12. CDR3 length equals 16 residues. CDR3: CASSPPRAGGGTEAFF. In DNA form, the CDR3 reads TGTGCCAGCAGTCCCCCCAGGGCAGGGGGCGGCACTGAAGCTTTCTTT.

The chain joins TRBV4-1 to TRBJ1-5; 9 nucleotides align to TRBD1. With 6 bases clipped from V and 7 bases from J, the junction kept 7 bases outside the gene matches. Germline values: CDR1 MGHRA, CDR2 YSYEKL. This CDR3 has 14 residues. The CDR3 spells CASSSGTGLQPQHF. The CDR3 region has the DNA TGCGCCAGCAGTTCCGGGACAGGGCTACAGCCCCAGCATTTT.

V gene TRBV7-9 combines with J gene TRBJ1-2; no reliable D call. CDR1 is SEHNR and CDR2 is FQNEAQ in the germline V gene (reference sequence). CDR3 length equals 14 residues. Trimming took off 1 base at V and 2 bases at J, with 8 bases between the two ends. In DNA form, the CDR3 reads TGTGCCAGCAGCTTAGGGCGGGAGAACTATGGCTACACCTTC. It is translated as CASSLGRENYGYTF.

J is TRBJ1-1 and V is TRBV24-1, with 8 bases matching TRBD1. V was pared by 4 bases and J by 10 bases, with 4 bases of the junction left unmatched. The CDR3 spans 12 residues. CDR1 is KGHDR and CDR2 is SFDVKD in the germline V gene. DNA of the CDR3: TGTGCCACCAGTGACCGGACAGGGACAGCTTTCTTT. Encoded protein: CATSDRTGTAFF.

The table lists this clone with a count of one. V gene TRBV2 combines with J gene TRBJ1-5; 7 nucleotides agree with TRBD1. Trimming removed 4 bases from V and 2 bases from J; junction bases left unmatched: 5. The CDR3 length is 15 residues. Looked up from germline, CDR1 is SNHLY and CDR2 is FYNNEI. CDR3 DNA sequence: TGTGCCAGCAGTGCGACAGGGCTGGGCAATCAGCCCCAGCATTTT. Its translation is CASSATGLGNQPQHF. The full variable domain, completed using reference TRBV2 and TRBJ1-5, is EPEVTQTPSHQVTQMGQEVILRCVPISNHLYFYWYRQILGQKVEFLVSFYNNEISEKSEIFDDQFSVERPDGSNFTLKIRSTKLEDSAMYFCASSATGLGNQPQHFGDGTRLSIL.

This chain uses TRBV6-1 with TRBJ1-2; D is perhaps TRBD1 (5 bases). Trimming stripped 3 bases from V and 5 bases from J, with 13 bases between. The CDR3 consists of 14 residues. Looked up from germline, CDR1 is MNHNS and CDR2 is SASEGT. CDR3 nucleotides: TGTGCCAGCAGTGACAGGGTGTCTAGGTATGGCTACACCTTC. Translating it yields CASSDRVSRYGYTF.

The CDR3 reads CASSTGGTGVGAFF. CDR3 coding DNA: TGTGCCAGCAGCACAGGGGGTACCGGGGTTGGAGCTTTCTTT. The chain employs TRBV11-2 and TRBJ1-1; 8 bases align to TRBD1. Germline CDR1 SGHAT, CDR2 FQNNGV. V dropped 5 bases and J dropped 10; count of bases not matched to a gene: 12. This CDR3 comprises 14 residues.

The chain carries TRBV7-9 and TRBJ2-1; D unresolved. This CDR3 is 12 amino acids long. Trimming removed 5 bases at V and 8 bases at J, with 10 bases between. CDR1 and CDR2 from the germline V gene are SEHNR and FQNEAQ (reference sequence). The CDR3 sequence is CASSPPNYEQFF. DNA of the CDR3: TGTGCCAGCAGCCCACCCAACTATGAGCAGTTCTTC.

CDR3 sequence reads: CASSESGAGGNQPQHF. DNA of the CDR3: TGTGCCAGCAGTGAATCGGGGGCGGGGGGCAATCAGCCCCAGCATTTT. The V and J genes are TRBV6-1 and TRBJ1-5; D perhaps matches TRBD1 (6 bases). The germline CDR1 and CDR2 sequences are MNHNS and SASEGT. Trimming removed 2 bases from V and 2 bases from J, with 13 bases in between. The CDR3 sequence is 16 residues long.

This clone occurred once. The V call is TRBV7-2, the J call TRBJ2-7; perhaps TRBD1 as D (5 bases). Germline-derived CDR1 and CDR2 are SGHTA and FQGNSA. The CDR3 totals 13 residues. The ends were cut back, 2 bases at V and 6 bases at J, with 11 bases in the middle. As DNA, the CDR3 is TGTGCCAGCAGCTTACACAGGAAGGGCGAGCAGTACTTC. This gives the protein CASSLHRKGEQYF.

J is TRBJ2-7 and V is TRBV6-5, with 7 bases fitting TRBD2. Per germline, CDR1 MNHEY and CDR2 SVGAGI. The CDR3 loop spans 15 amino acids. V lost 5 bases and J lost 2; bases outside the gene matches: 9. The CDR3 loop reads CASSRSGANAYEQYF. The CDR3 DNA is TGTGCCAGCAGTAGGAGCGGGGCCAACGCCTACGAGCAGTACTTC.

This chain uses TRBV30 with TRBJ1-6; 8 positions agree with TRBD1. The CDR3 runs 12 residues. The germline CDR1 and CDR2 sequences are GTSNPN and SVGIG (reference sequence). With 8 bases clipped from V and 10 bases from J, the junction kept 7 bases outside the gene matches. Written as DNA, the CDR3 is TGTGCCGTAAAGACAGGGGAATCACCCCTCCACTTT. Translated, it gives CAVKTGESPLHF.

V is TRBV9 and J is TRBJ1-5, with TRBD1 matching over 9 bases. The V gene end was trimmed by 4 bases and the J gene end by 6 bases; junction bases not matched to a gene: 8. This CDR3 is 15 amino acids long. In germline, CDR1 is SGDLS, CDR2 YYNGEE. The CDR3 nucleotides are TGTGCCAGCAGCCAGGGACAGGGTATAGCTCAGCCCCAGCATTTT. Protein sequence: CASSQGQGIAQPQHF.

V usage is TRBV27 and J usage is TRBJ2-3; D is ambiguous. V lost 2 bases, J lost 4 bases, and 10 bases lay in between. The CDR3 has 14 residues. From germline, CDR1 is MNHEY and CDR2 SMNVEV (reference sequence). Here the CDR3 DNA reads TGTGCCAGCAGTTTAAAAATCGTTCCAGATACGCAGTATTTT. Translation: CASSLKIVPDTQYF.

This chain connects TRBV7-2 to TRBJ1-2; 7 bases are shared with TRBD1. The junction had 7 bases not matched to a gene; V was cut back by 5 bases and J by 7 bases. Germline V CDR1 and CDR2: SGHTA, FQGNSA. The CDR3 extends over 13 amino acids. The CDR3 DNA sequence: TGTGCCAGCAGCAGTGCAAACAGGGGTGGCTACACCTTC. As protein: CASSSANRGGYTF.

This clone was observed a single time. The chain is built from TRBV4-1 and TRBJ2-5; 9 nucleotides match TRBD2. The trim removed 2 bases at V and 2 bases at J, leaving 3 bases unmatched. Germline V gene data show CDR1 as MGHRA and CDR2 as YSYEKL. The CDR3 length is 15 residues. CDR3 sequence: CASSQSSGTQETQYF. The DNA for the CDR3 is TGCGCCAGCAGCCAATCTAGCGGGACTCAAGAGACCCAGTACTTC.

The rearrangement uses TRBV15 and TRBJ1-3, with D unclear. V was pared by 0 bases and J by 0 bases, with 6 bases between. Germline assignment: CDR1 LNHNV and CDR2 YYDKDF (reference sequence). The CDR3 is made up of 15 amino acids. As DNA, the CDR3 is TGTGCCACCAGCAGAGATTCCCACTCTGGAAACACCATATATTTT. It is translated as CATSRDSHSGNTIYF.

The chain employs TRBV4-1 and TRBJ1-5; D may be TRBD1 (5 bases). Per the germline V gene, CDR1 is MGHRA and CDR2 is YSYEKL. CDR3 length equals 16 residues. V shed 0 bases and J shed 6 bases, with 15 bases lying between them. The CDR3 protein is CASSQDVGARSQPQHF. The CDR3 DNA reads as TGCGCCAGCAGCCAAGATGTAGGGGCGAGGAGTCAGCCCCAGCATTTT.

The CDR3: CASSLAQGAGEQFF. CDR3 DNA sequence: TGTGCCAGCAGCTTAGCACAGGGGGCAGGAGAGCAGTTCTTC. The rearrangement uses TRBV7-2 and TRBJ2-1; TRBD1 matches 9 bases. CDR1 SGHTA and CDR2 FQGNSA come from the germline V gene. CDR3 length equals 14 residues. J lost 10 bases, V lost 0 bases, and 4 bases had no gene match.

CDR3 protein: CASPRERGYDYEQYF. The DNA of the CDR3 is TGTGCCAGCCCTAGGGAGCGGGGGTATGATTACGAGCAGTACTTC. The V gene is TRBV2, the J gene TRBJ2-7; 8 nucleotides align to TRBD2. Germline trimming cut 8 bases from V and 4 bases from J; bases unmatched to any gene: 13. The CDR3 totals 15 residues. From germline, CDR1 is SNHLY and CDR2 FYNNEI.

V is TRBV6-6 and J is TRBJ1-2; 10 nucleotides align to TRBD1. The CDR3 loop spans 14 amino acids. Germline V lookup: CDR1 MNHNY, CDR2 SVGAGI (reference sequence). Trimming at V came to 2 bases and at J to 6 bases, leaving 3 bases not matched to a gene. The CDR3 loop reads CASSYRDRGHGYTF. The CDR3, as DNA: TGTGCCAGCAGTTACAGGGACAGGGGCCATGGCTACACCTTC.

The rearrangement joins TRBV9 to TRBJ1-2, with D perhaps TRBD1 (6 bases). Germline V lookup: CDR1 SGDLS, CDR2 YYNGEE. The CDR3 contains 15 residues. V dropped 2 bases and J dropped 2 bases, with 13 bases sitting between them. In nucleotides, the CDR3 is TGTGCCAGCAGCGTTTCCGGGACACCCAACTATGGCTACACCTTC. Translation: CASSVSGTPNYGYTF.

The chain uses TRBV1 and TRBJ2-1; the table gives TRBD2 as D, unverified against the DNA. TRBV1 is a pseudogene locus. CDR3 length: 15 residues. CDR3 sequence (DNA): TGCACCAGCAGCCGCGGTATAGCGGGGATTCATGAGCAGTTCTTC. Translation gives CTSSRGIAGIHEQFF.